This T cell receptor beta chain originates from a study of blood T cell repertoires in COVID-19. The wider study: PBMCs, B-cell-depleted T cells, or T cells provided the cDNA or gDNA that made up the material.

Original processing notes: By means of reference gene primer amplification, nucleated cell counts were estimated. The table came from immunoSEQ multiplex PCR; TCRdb's copy has only in-frame clones and leaves some out. That table supplies the V and J calls and clone size; D and trimming were determined from the DNA. The sample lists about 75,000 clones, about nine tenths seen once, with 2.5% in the top ten. The CDR3 consists of 13 residues. CDR1 SGDLS and CDR2 YYNGEE come from the germline V gene. Trimming shortened V by 4 bases and J by 4 bases, and 12 bases separated the two germline ends. The rearrangement links TRBV9 to TRBJ2-7, with D unclear. Sequenced input: peripheral blood. This clonotype was obtained from a human donor in a cohort sampled during active COVID-19. The CDR3 DNA reads as TGTGCCAGCAGCTCAAATCTGGAGTACGAGCAGTACTTC. It is translated as CASSSNLEYEQYF.